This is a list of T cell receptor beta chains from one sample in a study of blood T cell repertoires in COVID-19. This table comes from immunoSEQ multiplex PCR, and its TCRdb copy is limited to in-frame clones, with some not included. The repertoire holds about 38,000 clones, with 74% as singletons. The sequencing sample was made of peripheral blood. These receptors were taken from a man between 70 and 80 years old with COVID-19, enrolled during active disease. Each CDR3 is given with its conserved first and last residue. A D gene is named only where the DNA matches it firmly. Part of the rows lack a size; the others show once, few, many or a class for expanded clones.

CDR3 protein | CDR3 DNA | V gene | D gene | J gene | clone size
CASSLHGGGGVNTEAFF | TGTGCCAGCAGCTTGCATGGCGGGGGAGGAGTGAACACTGAAGCTTTCTTT | TRBV5-5 | . | TRBJ1-1 | once
CASSQADTQYF | TGTGCCAGCAGCCAAGCGGATACGCAGTATTTT | TRBV3-1/TRBV3-2 | . | TRBJ2-3 | .
CASSPGRAKNIQYF | TGTGCCAGCAGCCCCGGGAGGGCCAAAAACATTCAGTACTTC | TRBV3-1/TRBV3-2 | TRBD2 | TRBJ2-4 | .
CASSLAGRGSDNEQFF | TGCGCCAGCAGCTTGGCCGGTCGGGGGTCCGACAATGAGCAGTTCTTC | TRBV5-1 | . | TRBJ2-1 | few
CASNENRVSPLHF | TGTGCCAGTAACGAGAACAGGGTTTCACCCCTCCACTTT | TRBV19 | . | TRBJ1-6 | few
CASSLEGVVTGGNTEAFF | TGTGCCAGCAGCTTAGAAGGTGTGGTAACAGGGGGCAACACTGAAGCTTTCTTT | TRBV11-2 | TRBD1 | TRBJ1-1 | .
CATSAGSYEQYF | TGTGCCACCAGTGCAGGATCCTACGAGCAGTACTTC | TRBV24-1 | . | TRBJ2-7 | .
CASSPLGNTIYF | TGTGCCAGCAGTCCCCTCGGAAACACCATATATTTT | TRBV6-2/TRBV6-3 | . | TRBJ1-3 | .
CASSRTSYNEQFF | TGCGCCAGCAGTAGGACTAGTTACAATGAGCAGTTCTTC | TRBV10-1 | TRBD2 | TRBJ2-1 | .
CASSQDDRFNSPLHF | TGTGCCAGCAGCCAAGATGACAGATTTAATTCACCCCTCCACTTT | TRBV3-1/TRBV3-2 | . | TRBJ1-6 | once
CASSGQPGTEAFF | TGTGCCAGCAGTGGGCAGCCGGGGACTGAAGCTTTCTTT | TRBV6-2/TRBV6-3 | . | TRBJ1-1 | .
CSVVTSGTFTGELFF | TGCAGCGTTGTGACTAGCGGGACTTTCACCGGGGAGCTGTTTTTT | TRBV29-1 | TRBD2 | TRBJ2-2 | .
CASSLLTGLNTEAFF | TGTGCCAGCAGCTTACTTACAGGGTTGAACACTGAAGCTTTCTTT | TRBV11-2 | . | TRBJ1-1 | few
CASSSPQEYNSPLHF | TGCGCCAGCAGCTCCCCACAGGAATATAATTCACCCCTCCACTTT | TRBV5-1 | . | TRBJ1-6 | once
CASSRDIANYGYTF | TGTGCCAGCAGTCGGGACATAGCTAACTATGGCTACACCTTC | TRBV2 | . | TRBJ1-2 | few
CASTHGSANEKLFF | TGTGCCAGCACCCACGGAAGCGCTAATGAAAAACTGTTTTTT | TRBV7-2 | . | TRBJ1-4 | .
CASSFNSPHQPQHF | TGTGCCAGCAGCTTTAACAGTCCCCATCAGCCCCAGCATTTT | TRBV7-2 | . | TRBJ1-5 | .
CASSSPGSYNEQFF | TGTGCCAGCAGTTCCCCAGGATCCTACAATGAGCAGTTCTTC | TRBV28 | . | TRBJ2-1 | .
CASERDGYTF | TGCGCCAGCGAGAGGGATGGCTACACCTTC | TRBV5-1 | . | TRBJ1-2 | .